These 28 T cell receptor beta chains were sequenced from one sample in a study of cytomegalovirus exposure and HLA in healthy donors. The PCR made use of 60 Vbeta and 13 Jbeta primers. This table comes from immunoSEQ multiplex PCR, and its TCRdb copy is limited to in-frame clones, with some not included. Here the sample spans 100,000 to 150,000 clones, 60% to 85% being singletons. The source material was PBMCs. The source of these receptors is a man between 45 and 60 years old in good health and CMV-seronegative.

This CDR3 reads CASSPGTDYEQYF. DNA of the CDR3: TGTGCCAGCAGCCCGGGGACAGACTACGAGCAGTACTTC. This chain uses TRBV7-9 with TRBJ2-7, with 7 bases aligning to TRBD1. This CDR3 region has 13 residues. V lost 5 bases and J lost 3; bases outside the gene matches: 4. From germline, CDR1 is SEHNR and CDR2 FQNEAQ (reference sequence). Full variable domain (missing parts from reference TRBV7-9 and TRBJ2-7): DTGVSQNPRHKITKRGQNVTFRCDPISEHNRLYWYRQTLGQGPEFLTYFQNEAQLEKSRLLSDRFSAERPKGSFSTLEIQRTEQGDSAMYLCASSPGTDYEQYFGPGTRLTVT.

The table lists this clone with a few counts. The V gene is TRBV6-6, the J gene TRBJ2-7; TRBD1 matches at 11 bases. CDR3 length: 16 residues. Per germline, CDR1 MNHNY and CDR2 SVGAGI (reference sequence). V was pared by 5 bases and J by 2 bases, with 8 bases of the junction left unmatched. The CDR3 region is CASSAVGDRGTYEQYF. The CDR3 DNA reads as TGTGCCAGCAGTGCCGTCGGGGACAGGGGGACCTACGAGCAGTACTTC.

The rearrangement links TRBV7-9 to TRBJ1-6; 10 bases agree with TRBD1. CDR3 size: 14 residues. V was pared by 5 bases and J by 10 bases, with 5 bases of the junction left unmatched. Per germline, CDR1 SEHNR and CDR2 FQNEAQ (reference sequence). Written as DNA, the CDR3 is TGTGCCAGCAGCAGGACAGGGGGGAGGTCACCCCTCCACTTT. Translation: CASSRTGGRSPLHF.

CDR3 amino acids: CASSLVIGQGFEAFF. The CDR3 DNA reads TGTGCCAGCAGCTTAGTTATCGGACAGGGGTTTGAAGCTTTCTTT. The chain couples TRBV7-2 to TRBJ1-1; 9 nucleotides match TRBD1. V was clipped by 1 base and J by 7 bases; unmatched bases: 7. This CDR3 contains 15 residues. Germline V gene data show CDR1 as SGHTA and CDR2 as FQGNSA.

CDR3 DNA: TGTGCCAGCAGCTCGGACAGACTAAATGAAAAACTGTTTTTT. Amino acid sequence: CASSSDRLNEKLFF. V usage is TRBV5-4 and J usage is TRBJ1-4; D possibly corresponds to TRBD1 (6 bases). CDR3 length: 14 residues. Per the germline V gene, CDR1 is SGHNT and CDR2 is YYREEE (reference sequence). Trimming stripped 3 bases from V and 5 bases from J, with 11 bases between. The full variable domain, in which reference TRBV5-4 and TRBJ1-4 provide the parts outside the CDR3, is ETGVTQSPTHLIKTRGQQVTLRCSSQSGHNTVSWYQQALGQGPQFIFQYYREEENGRGNFPPRFSGLQFPNYSSELNVNALELDDSALYLCASSSDRLNEKLFFGSGTQLSVL.

CDR3 protein: CASSSLSGANVLTF. The DNA for the CDR3 is TGTGCCAGCAGCTCCCTCTCTGGGGCCAACGTCCTGACTTTC. This sequence joins TRBV7-6 and TRBJ2-6; D remains ambiguous. Deletions cut 4 bases from V and 0 bases from J, with 4 bases between. This CDR3 has 14 residues. The germline V gene has CDR1 SGHVS and CDR2 FNYEAQ.

This chain joins TRBV6-6 and TRBJ2-5; 12 positions agree with TRBD2. CDR1 is MNHNY and CDR2 is SVGAGI in the germline V gene (reference sequence). The junction had 5 bases not matched to a gene; V was cut back by 5 bases and J by 4 bases. This CDR3 is 15 amino acids long. CDR3 sequence (DNA): TGTGCCAGCAGTATTGGACTAGCGGGGATAGAGACCCAGTACTTC. Residues: CASSIGLAGIETQYF.

This clone was detected a few times. This chain links TRBV19 with TRBJ1-1; D ambiguous. This CDR3 contains 14 residues. The germline V and J ends were trimmed by 1 base and 0 bases, with 6 bases remaining between them. The germline V gene has CDR1 LNHDA and CDR2 SQIVND (reference sequence). The CDR3 spells CASSIGQVNTEAFF. The CDR3 DNA reads as TGTGCCAGTAGTATAGGCCAGGTGAACACTGAAGCTTTCTTT. Full variable domain (rest looked up from reference TRBV19 and TRBJ1-1): DGGITQSPKYLFRKEGQNVTLSCEQNLNHDAMYWYRQDPGQGLRLIYYSQIVNDFQKGDIAEGYSVSREKKESFPLTVTSAQKNPTAFYLCASSIGQVNTEAFFGQGTRLTVV.

The genes are TRBV6-5 and TRBJ1-6; TRBD1 matches 7 bases. The CDR3 loop spans 14 amino acids. J was trimmed by 6 bases and V by 4 bases; bases with no gene match: 3. CDR1 and CDR2 from the germline V gene are MNHEY and SVGAGI. CDR3 in DNA: TGTGCCAGCAGTTTGCAGGGGGTTAATTCACCCCTCCACTTT. Its protein is CASSLQGVNSPLHF.

The chain carries TRBV9 and TRBJ2-7; TRBD2 matches 7 bases. V shed 0 bases and J 3 bases; nucleotides not matched to a gene: 3. From germline, CDR1 is SGDLS and CDR2 YYNGEE. CDR3 size: 14 residues. CDR3 DNA sequence: TGTGCCAGCAGCGTAGGGGGGGGGATCTACGAGCAGTACTTC. Protein product: CASSVGGGIYEQYF.

The chain combines TRBV5-1 with TRBJ2-5; TRBD2 is a possible D gene (7 bases). The germline gives CDR1 SGHRS, CDR2 YFSETQ. The V gene lost 0 bases and the J gene lost 5 bases, with 20 bases spanning the gap. The CDR3 covers 17 residues. This CDR3 reads CASSLGLGGDPTETQYF. In DNA form, the CDR3 reads TGCGCCAGCAGCTTGGGATTAGGGGGGGATCCGACGGAGACCCAGTACTTC.

The CDR3 DNA reads TGTGCCAGCTCACCCAATTTACAGGAGCTCCAAGAGACCCAGTACTTC. Translation gives CASSPNLQELQETQYF. The genes are TRBV18 and TRBJ2-5; tentative D call: TRBD1 (5 bases). This CDR3 contains 16 residues. V was trimmed by 3 bases and J by 1 base, leaving 15 bases between them. Germline V gene sequence: CDR1 KGHSH, CDR2 LQKENI. Full variable domain (outside the CDR3, taken from reference TRBV18 and TRBJ2-5): NAGVMQNPRHLVRRRGQEARLRCSPMKGHSHVYWYRQLPEEGLKFMVYLQKENIIDESGMPKERFSAEFPKEGPSILRIQQVVRGDSAAYFCASSPNLQELQETQYFGPGTRLLVL.

The J gene is TRBJ2-3, the V gene TRBV2, with TRBD2 as a possible D gene (5 bases). The CDR3 runs 15 residues. Germline-derived CDR1 and CDR2 are SNHLY and FYNNEI. V shed 4 bases and J shed 6 bases, with 17 bases lying between them. CDR3 protein: CASSGMGSLSDTQYF. As DNA, the CDR3 is TGTGCCAGCAGTGGTATGGGGAGTCTCTCGGATACGCAGTATTTT.

This clone was detected only a few times. V usage is TRBV7-8 and J usage is TRBJ2-5; D is perhaps TRBD2 (6 bases). V dropped 1 base and J dropped 2 bases, with 11 bases sitting between them. There are 15 residues in the CDR3. Per germline, CDR1 SGHVS and CDR2 FQNEAQ. The CDR3, as DNA: TGTGCCAGCAGCTTAGGGGTAGGAGGGCAAGAGACCCAGTACTTC. Amino acid sequence: CASSLGVGGQETQYF.

The rearrangement links TRBV6-5 to TRBJ1-2; perhaps TRBD1 as D (5 bases). This CDR3 has 15 amino acids. Germline V gene data show CDR1 as MNHEY and CDR2 as SVGAGI. The V gene lost 6 bases and the J gene lost 0 bases, with 14 bases spanning the gap. The DNA of the CDR3 is TGTGCCAGCAGCCTGAGACGGACAACTAACTATGGCTACACCTTC. Translating it yields CASSLRRTTNYGYTF.

The CDR3 loop is CASSTDYYEQYV. CDR3 bases: TGTGCCAGCTCAACCGACTACTACGAGCAGTACGTC. This sequence joins TRBV7-9 and TRBJ2-7, with D possibly matching TRBD2 (5 bases). The CDR3 extends over 12 amino acids. Trimming took off 8 bases at V and 3 bases at J, with 11 bases between the two ends. CDR1 is SEHNR and CDR2 is FQNEAQ in the germline V gene (reference sequence).

The CDR3 loop is CASSPGDVQYF. In DNA, the CDR3 is TGTGCCAGCTCACCGGGAGATGTGCAGTACTTC. This chain uses TRBV18 with TRBJ2-7, with D possibly TRBD2 on 5 matching bases. The V gene's germline CDR1 is KGHSH and CDR2 LQKENI. The CDR3 spans 11 residues. The V end was cut by 3 bases, the J end by 9 bases, with 9 bases between.

This clone has just one count. CDR3 DNA: TGCGCCAGCAGCTTGGCGTCAGGGGGACGGGAAAAACTGTTTTTT. Translated: CASSLASGGREKLFF. This chain uses TRBV5-1 with TRBJ1-4, with 7 bases that match TRBD1. This CDR3 comprises 15 residues. J gave up 8 bases and V 0 bases, and 7 bases lay outside the gene matches. Germline V gene data show CDR1 as SGHRS and CDR2 as YFSETQ.

The chain employs TRBV6-1 and TRBJ1-6, with D perhaps TRBD1 (6 bases). Trimming took off 5 bases at V and 10 bases at J, with 18 bases between the two ends. Germline V CDR1 and CDR2: MNHNS, SASEGT. The CDR3 contains 15 residues. CDR3 sequence (DNA): TGTGCCAGCAGTCGGGGAAGCAGGGGTTTGTCACCCCTCCACTTT. Residues: CASSRGSRGLSPLHF.

This clone was counted a few times. V and J are TRBV5-1 and TRBJ2-2, with TRBD2 matching over 9 bases. Germline V gives CDR1 SGHRS, CDR2 YFSETQ. The junction had 8 bases not matched to a gene; V was cut back by 2 bases and J by 0 bases. The CDR3 loop spans 18 amino acids. The CDR3 nucleotides are TGCGCCAGCAGCTTTGCCCCTAGCGGGGCGTCGAACACCGGGGAGCTGTTTTTT. Translated: CASSFAPSGASNTGELFF. The variable domain in full, with the rest retrieved from reference TRBV5-1 and TRBJ2-2, is KAGVTQTPRYLIKTRGQQVTLSCSPISGHRSVSWYQQTPGQGLQFLFEYFSETQRNKGNFPGRFSGRQFSNSRSEMNVSTLELGDSALYLCASSFAPSGASNTGELFFGEGSRLTVL.

The rearrangement joins TRBV2 to TRBJ2-2; D remains ambiguous. Germline CDR1 SNHLY, CDR2 FYNNEI. This CDR3 is built from 13 residues. V lost 2 bases and J lost 8, with 9 bases in between. CDR3 bases: TGTGCCAGCAGTGAAATAACTTGGGGGGAGCTGTTTTTT. Encoded protein: CASSEITWGELFF. Full variable domain (remainder filled in from reference TRBV2 and TRBJ2-2): EPEVTQTPSHQVTQMGQEVILRCVPISNHLYFYWYRQILGQKVEFLVSFYNNEISEKSEIFDDQFSVERPDGSNFTLKIRSTKLEDSAMYFCASSEITWGELFFGEGSRLTVL.

The rearrangement uses TRBV11-2 and TRBJ2-7; D unclear. Germline V lookup: CDR1 SGHAT, CDR2 FQNNGV. V lost 0 bases to trimming and J lost 2 bases, with 5 bases between them. CDR3 length: 13 residues. CDR3 DNA: TGTGCCAGCAGCTTAGAAGCCACCTACGAGCAGTACTTC. Its protein is CASSLEATYEQYF.

J is TRBJ2-1 and V is TRBV5-1; TRBD2 agrees at 8 bases. With 2 bases clipped from V and 6 bases from J, the junction kept 7 bases outside the gene matches. Germline values: CDR1 SGHRS, CDR2 YFSETQ. The CDR3 is 15 amino acids. The chain's CDR3 is CASSFLAGGPNEQFF. The CDR3, as DNA: TGCGCCAGCAGCTTCTTGGCGGGGGGCCCCAATGAGCAGTTCTTC.

The rearrangement uses TRBV7-3 and TRBJ2-7; possible D gene TRBD1, 6 bases. Germline CDR1 reads SGHTA; CDR2 reads FQGTGA. The CDR3 has 14 amino acids. Trimming took off 1 base at V and 3 bases at J, with 10 bases between the two ends. CDR3 protein: CASSLNGQSYEQYF. CDR3 DNA: TGTGCCAGCAGCTTAAACGGACAGAGCTACGAGCAGTACTTC.

A note on this clone: At one of its ends the junction is not consistent with the germline gene, which may arise from a read error. The rearrangement joins TRBV7-9 to TRBJ1-1; D is undetermined. Germline V gene lookup returns CDR1 SEHNR and CDR2 FQNEAQ (reference sequence). The CDR3 length is 11 residues. The CDR3 loop reads CSSSFISEAFF. The CDR3 coding sequence is TGTTCCAGCAGCTTTATCTCTGAAGCTTTCTTT.

V is TRBV4-2 and J is TRBJ1-6; D unclear. The CDR3 length is 16 residues. V was clipped by 4 bases and J by 3 bases, with 13 bases between them. Per the germline V gene, CDR1 is LGHNA and CDR2 is YNFKEQ. The chain's CDR3 is CASSRTWGDYNSPLHF. In DNA form, the CDR3 reads TGTGCCAGCAGCCGGACCTGGGGAGACTATAATTCACCCCTCCACTTT.

V is TRBV7-2 and J is TRBJ2-5, with TRBD2 identical over 9 bases. Trimming cost V 5 bases and J 4 bases; bases outside gene matches: 5. The CDR3 contains 14 residues. CDR1 and CDR2 from the germline V gene are SGHTA and FQGNSA. The CDR3 region has the DNA TGTGCCAGCAGCGGGCGGGGGGGGTTAGAGACCCAGTACTTC. This encodes CASSGRGGLETQYF.

V gene TRBV30 combines with J gene TRBJ2-3, with 9 bases fitting TRBD1. This CDR3 has 15 amino acids. CDR1 and CDR2 (germline): GTSNPN, SVGIG (reference sequence). Trimming took 3 bases from V and 4 from J; bases not matched to a gene: 8. The CDR3 sequence: CAWRPGQGQSDTQYF. CDR3 nucleotide sequence: TGTGCCTGGAGGCCGGGACAGGGTCAGTCAGATACGCAGTATTTT.